The T cell receptor beta chain described here comes from a study of T-cell memory formation after mild COVID-19. Study results and caveats: Clones shrinking between day 15 and 85 showed a balanced CD4/CD8 split, and those that grew later tilted toward CD4+.

Employing constant-segment primers, 5'RACE generated TCR alpha and TCR beta cDNA libraries bearing sample barcodes and UMIs. TCRdb reprocessed the 5' RACE reads with MiXCR, giving one entry per CDR3 protein. The table lists 400,000 to 500,000 distinct CDR3 sequences, approximately 24% of them singletons. The length of the CDR3 is 14 residues. Germline V CDR1 and CDR2: SGHTA, FQGNSA. Between the trimmed V and J ends, which lost 3 bases and 4 bases, there was a span of 9 bases. Turning to this clonotype: What it binds is unknown.

The genes are TRBV7-2 and TRBJ2-2, with no clear D. Sequenced: PBMCs or a T cell subset sorted from them (not recorded which). The receptor was derived from an adult woman who had mild COVID-19 (a few samples of this study predate the infection). Cell type and time point are not known. CDR3 nucleotide sequence: TGTGCCAGCAGCTTTGGGCTGAGCACCGGGGAGCTGTTTTTT. Protein product: CASSFGLSTGELFF.